These 14 T cell receptor beta chains were all obtained from the same sample, sequenced in a study of shared clonotypes between healthy human individuals. TCRdb's table, derived via immunoSEQ multiplex PCR, lists solely in-frame clones and lacks some. The sample holds under 2,000,000 clones, about 95% seen once. Positively selected for CCR7, the CD45RO-negative cells used as naive CD8 cells excluded terminally differentiated effector memory CD45RA+ cells. Sequencing was done on a sample of naive CD8+ T cells sorted from blood. These receptors came from a man between 18 and 29 years old in good health.

The chain combines TRBV9 with TRBJ2-5; TRBD1 matches 7 bases. CDR1 and CDR2 (germline): SGDLS, YYNGEE. The CDR3 sequence is 13 residues long. The V and J ends lost 7 bases and 2 bases, in that order; junction bases with no gene match: 5. The chain's CDR3 is CASGRDSQETQYF. In nucleotides, the CDR3 is TGTGCCAGCGGCCGGGACAGTCAAGAGACCCAGTACTTC.

The rearrangement links TRBV28 to TRBJ1-1, with 9 bases that match TRBD1. Trimming cost V 5 bases and J 6 bases; bases outside gene matches: 4. Looked up from germline, CDR1 is MDHEN and CDR2 is SYDVKM. This CDR3 is built from 13 residues. Here the CDR3 reads CASSPGQGAEAFF. In nucleotides, the CDR3 is TGTGCCAGCAGTCCGGGACAGGGCGCTGAAGCTTTCTTT.

Notes on this clone: Other DNA sequences of this sample code for an identical CDR3. V is TRBV28 and J is TRBJ2-3, with no clear D. The CDR3 runs to 14 residues. Looked up from germline, CDR1 is MDHEN and CDR2 is SYDVKM. V was trimmed by 5 bases and J by 4 bases, leaving 13 bases between them. The CDR3 nucleotides read TGTGCCAGCAGTCCCCGGGTTGCCCCAGATACGCAGTATTTT. Amino acids: CASSPRVAPDTQYF.

This chain uses TRBV7-2 with TRBJ1-1, with D possibly TRBD1 on 5 matching bases. V was shortened by 4 bases and J by 1 base, with 16 bases between the two germline ends. This CDR3 has 16 amino acids. Germline CDR1 and CDR2: SGHTA and FQGNSA. DNA of the CDR3: TGTGCCAGCAGCTACGGACAACCTATAAAGAACACTGAAGCTTTCTTT. Its translation: CASSYGQPIKNTEAFF. Variable domain in full (rest from reference TRBV7-2 and TRBJ1-1): GAGVSQSPSNKVTEKGKDVELRCDPISGHTALYWYRQSLGQGLEFLIYFQGNSAPDKSGLPSDRFSAERTGGSVSTLTIQRTQQEDSAVYLCASSYGQPIKNTEAFFGQGTRLTVV.

The gene calls are TRBV5-1 and TRBJ1-2; 10 bases line up with TRBD1. CDR1 SGHRS and CDR2 YFSETQ come from the germline V gene. Unmatched junction bases numbered 11, after V lost 4 bases and J lost 2 bases. The CDR3 sequence is 17 residues long. CDR3 region: CASSRRQGARENYGYTF. CDR3 bases: TGCGCCAGCAGCCGAAGACAGGGGGCAAGGGAGAACTATGGCTACACCTTC.

Note on this clone: The same CDR3 can be traced to other DNA sequences in this sample. The CDR3 protein is CASSFRTNTGELFF. For the CDR3, the DNA is TGCGCCAGCAGCTTCCGGACTAACACCGGGGAGCTGTTTTTT. The chain has TRBV5-1 and TRBJ2-2; D may be TRBD2 (5 bases). Per the germline V gene, CDR1 is SGHRS and CDR2 is YFSETQ. V gave up 2 bases and J gave up 2 bases, with 7 bases separating them. The CDR3 covers 14 residues.

The chain couples TRBV27 to TRBJ2-7; tentatively, D is TRBD2 (7 bases). CDR1 is MNHEY, CDR2 SMNVEV, per germline (reference sequence). V lost 6 bases and J 4 bases, leaving 16 bases between the germline ends. The CDR3 has 14 amino acids. CDR3 loop: CASSHAGAMYEQYF. The DNA for the CDR3 is TGTGCCAGCAGCCACGCGGGGGCCATGTACGAGCAGTACTTC.

The V gene is TRBV4-1, the J gene TRBJ2-1, with 12 bases fitting TRBD2. Germline-derived CDR1 and CDR2 are MGHRA and YSYEKL. Trimming removed 1 base from V and 8 bases from J; junction bases left unmatched: 6. This CDR3 has 16 residues. CDR3 coding DNA: TGCGCCAGCAGCCAAGGTCTAGCGGGAGGGTCCCATGAGCAGTTCTTC. Its translation is CASSQGLAGGSHEQFF.

This clone has a single count. The CDR3 bases are TGTGCCAGCAGTTACTCGAAGGAAGGCTACGAGCAGTACTTC. This gives the protein CASSYSKEGYEQYF. The chain employs TRBV6-5 and TRBJ2-7; D unclear. Germline lookup yields CDR1 MNHEY and CDR2 SVGAGI. The CDR3 has 14 residues. Deletions cut 0 bases from V and 3 bases from J, with 9 bases between.

In this sample, this clone turned up a few times. The sample contains more than one DNA sequence encoding this CDR3. The gene calls are TRBV4-3 and TRBJ2-7; weak D call: TRBD1 (6 bases). The CDR3 extends over 14 amino acids. In germline, CDR1 is LGHNA, CDR2 YSLEER. V was clipped by 0 bases and J by 2 bases, with 8 bases between them. The CDR3 region is CASSQDAGAYEQYF. CDR3 in DNA: TGCGCCAGCAGCCAAGATGCAGGGGCCTACGAGCAGTACTTC.

The CDR3 DNA is TGTGCCAGCAAAGGGGGGCTGGACATTCAGTACTTC. Encoded protein: CASKGGLDIQYF. The V gene is TRBV6-1, the J gene TRBJ2-4; D is perhaps TRBD1 or TRBD2 (6 bases each). Deletions cut 7 bases from V and 8 bases from J, with 12 bases between. Looked up from germline, CDR1 is MNHNS and CDR2 is SASEGT. The CDR3 runs to 12 residues.

The gene calls are TRBV7-9 and TRBJ1-5; a possible D gene is TRBD1 (6 bases). CDR1 is SEHNR, CDR2 FQNEAQ, per germline (reference sequence). V was shortened by 5 bases and J by 4 bases, with 15 bases between the two germline ends. CDR3 length: 15 residues. In DNA form, the CDR3 reads TGTGCCAGCAGCCTCGCCTCTGACAGGAATCAGCCCCAGCATTTT. Amino acids: CASSLASDRNQPQHF.

This chain joins TRBV9 and TRBJ2-3, with 12 nucleotides matching TRBD2. The CDR3 spans 14 residues. With 6 bases clipped from V and 5 bases from J, the junction kept 4 bases outside the gene matches. Germline V gives CDR1 SGDLS, CDR2 YYNGEE. This CDR3 reads CASNLAGGQDTQYF. The CDR3 region has the DNA TGTGCCAGCAATCTAGCGGGAGGGCAAGATACGCAGTATTTT.

The chain uses TRBV9 and TRBJ2-7, with a tentative D call TRBD2 (5 bases). V dropped 4 bases and J dropped 7 bases, with 15 bases sitting between them. The length of the CDR3 is 13 residues. CDR1 and CDR2 from the germline V gene are SGDLS and YYNGEE. The CDR3 DNA follows: TGTGCCAGCAGCACTGGCGGGTCGGGGGAGCAGTACTTC. Amino acid sequence: CASSTGGSGEQYF.